This TCR beta chain appears in the sequencing data of a study of shared clonotypes between healthy human individuals. Overall study findings and caveats: Deeper or shallower sequencing was expected to change how clonotypes are shared among donors.

A remark on this clone: Antigen: not known.

Per germline, CDR1 LNHDA and CDR2 SQIVND (reference sequence). The CDR3 is 17 residues long. The ends were cut back, 5 bases at V and 5 bases at J, with 22 bases in the middle. Sequenced by immunoSEQ multiplex PCR; TCRdb stores in-frame clones only, minus some. The table includes about 380,000 clones, about 97% detected once. This clonotype originated in a man aged 25-40 years in good health. Sequences were obtained from memory CD8+ T cells sorted from blood. Indicated subset: CD45RO+ cells pooled with CCR7-negative TemRA cells. The rearrangement joins TRBV19 to TRBJ2-1; possible D gene TRBD1, 6 bases. The CDR3 reads CASSLIHLRDTDNEQFF. The CDR3 DNA is TGTGCCAGTAGTCTCATCCACCTCCGGGACACCGACAATGAGCAGTTCTTC. The complete variable domain, with remaining parts taken from reference TRBV19 and TRBJ2-1, reads DGGITQSPKYLFRKEGQNVTLSCEQNLNHDAMYWYRQDPGQGLRLIYYSQIVNDFQKGDIAEGYSVSREKKESFPLTVTSAQKNPTAFYLCASSLIHLRDTDNEQFFGPGTRLTVL.